The 12 T cell receptor beta chains given below trace back to one sample, sequenced in a study of shared clonotypes between healthy human individuals. The repertoire was sequenced with immunoSEQ multiplex PCR; TCRdb's copy has only in-frame clones and lacks some. Of millions of clones in the sample, roughly 96% were seen once. Sequencing was done on a sample of naive CD4+ T cells sorted from blood. Stated subset: CD45RA+ positively selected. These receptor sequences come from a young man in good health.

The chain links TRBV5-5 to TRBJ1-2; the D is unclear. The CDR3 contains 13 residues. The germline V gene encodes CDR1 SGHKS and CDR2 YYEKEE (reference sequence). V was shortened by 0 bases and J by 1 base, with 4 bases between the two germline ends. CDR3 coding DNA: TGTGCCAGCAGCTTGGACAGTAACTATGGCTACACCTTC. It specifies CASSLDSNYGYTF.

CDR3 DNA: TGTGCCAGCAGTTACTCACAGGACAGAAACATTCAGTACTTC. Protein product: CASSYSQDRNIQYF. The chain recombines TRBV6-6 with TRBJ2-4; D possibly corresponds to TRBD1 (6 bases). The CDR3 is 14 amino acids. Germline CDR1 reads MNHNY; CDR2 reads SVGAGI (reference sequence). V lost 0 bases to trimming and J lost 6 bases, with 9 bases between them.

This chain links TRBV2 with TRBJ1-2; 10 positions match TRBD1. CDR3 size: 13 residues. Germline V gene lookup returns CDR1 SNHLY and CDR2 FYNNEI. V shed 4 bases, J shed 8 bases, and the junction held 4 bases outside the gene matches. CDR3 protein: CASSGGQGIGYTF. The DNA for the CDR3 is TGTGCCAGCAGTGGGGGACAGGGGATAGGCTACACCTTC.

In this sample, this clone turned up once. The chain joins TRBV5-1 to TRBJ1-6; 9 bases are shared with TRBD1. Germline V gene data show CDR1 as SGHRS and CDR2 as YFSETQ. Trimming took 4 bases from V and 6 from J; bases not matched to a gene: 5. This CDR3 has 15 amino acids. CDR3: CASSPTGGSNSPLHF. In nucleotides, the CDR3 is TGCGCCAGCAGCCCGACAGGGGGTTCTAATTCACCCCTCCACTTT.

The genes are TRBV28 and TRBJ1-2; 12 bases match TRBD1. Germline V lookup: CDR1 MDHEN, CDR2 SYDVKM. Trimming at V came to 8 bases and at J to 7 bases, leaving 5 bases not matched to a gene. The CDR3 has 13 amino acids. The CDR3 region is CASARDRGLGYTF. The CDR3 coding sequence is TGTGCCAGCGCCAGGGACAGGGGGCTTGGCTACACCTTC.

V is TRBV6-5 and J is TRBJ1-2; D is unresolved. The germline V and J ends were trimmed by 0 bases and 8 bases, with 13 bases remaining between them. The germline V gene has CDR1 MNHEY and CDR2 SVGAGI. This CDR3 spans 14 amino acids. CDR3 sequence (DNA): TGTGCCAGCAGTTACTCTGAAGGTGTCGGGGGCTACACCTTC. This gives the protein CASSYSEGVGGYTF.

The V and J genes are TRBV28 and TRBJ1-2, with D possibly being TRBD1 (6 bases). The CDR3 contains 13 residues. Germline lookup yields CDR1 MDHEN and CDR2 SYDVKM. V lost 4 bases, J lost 5 bases, and 11 bases lay in between. CDR3 sequence (DNA): TGTGCCAGCAGTTCAGGGGTAGGGTATGGCTACACCTTC. This codes for CASSSGVGYGYTF.

The chain recombines TRBV7-9 with TRBJ2-5; D call uncertain. V was clipped by 7 bases and J by 4 bases, with 10 bases between them. Germline CDR1 and CDR2: SEHNR and FQNEAQ (reference sequence). The CDR3 covers 12 residues. CDR3: CASTSKGETQYF. The CDR3 nucleotides are TGTGCCAGCACGTCGAAGGGAGAGACCCAGTACTTC.

This rearrangement joins TRBV6-6 to TRBJ1-2, with a tentative D call TRBD1 (5 bases). This CDR3 is built from 15 residues. Trimming cost V 0 bases and J 5 bases, with 13 bases left between them. CDR1 and CDR2 from the germline V gene are MNHNY and SVGAGI (reference sequence). The CDR3 bases are TGTGCCAGCAGTTACTCCCCAGGGATTGGTTATGGCTACACCTTC. Protein sequence: CASSYSPGIGYGYTF.

J is TRBJ2-7 and V is TRBV29-1, with no clear D. Trimming stripped 6 bases from V and 3 bases from J, with 18 bases between. CDR1 and CDR2 from the germline V gene are SQVTM and ANQGSEA. The CDR3 extends over 14 amino acids. CDR3 in DNA: TGCAGCGTGTCCGTGGGTTCGATGGGCTACGAGCAGTACTTC. This encodes CSVSVGSMGYEQYF.

This chain joins TRBV27 and TRBJ1-5; D not resolved. The V gene lost 0 bases and the J gene lost 1 base, with 7 bases spanning the gap. The CDR3 runs 15 residues. The germline V gene encodes CDR1 MNHEY and CDR2 SMNVEV (reference sequence). As DNA, the CDR3 is TGTGCCAGCAGTTTATCCTGGACGAGCAATCAGCCCCAGCATTTT. It specifies CASSLSWTSNQPQHF.

This sequence joins TRBV5-4 and TRBJ1-1; 9 nucleotides align to TRBD1. The CDR3 consists of 16 residues. Germline V lookup: CDR1 SGHNT, CDR2 YYREEE (reference sequence). V shed 3 bases and J 0 bases; nucleotides not matched to a gene: 6. The CDR3 DNA is TGTGCCAGCAGCTCTACAGGGGGCAGCATGAACACTGAAGCTTTCTTT. It yields the protein CASSSTGGSMNTEAFF.